This T cell receptor beta chain was sequenced for a study of cytomegalovirus exposure and HLA in healthy donors. Study-wide points: Presence/absence comparisons presumed near-even sequencing depth among donors. Later analysis showed TCR association rates varying by HLA locus, highest for DRB1 and lowest for HLA-C. The listing of 150 to 200 TCR beta chains classed them as cytomegalovirus-associated.

PCR amplification relied on 60 Vbeta primers (plus 13 Jbeta primers). Some clones are missing from TCRdb's copy, which holds only in-frame ones; the method was immunoSEQ multiplex PCR. In the table there are 100,000 to 150,000 clones, more than 55% of which are singletons. As concerns this clone: What it binds is not known.

Each donor was healthy, and each was a bone marrow donor. V lost 3 bases, J lost 8 bases, and 4 bases lay in between. Germline CDR1 is MDHEN and CDR2 is SYDVKM. The length of the CDR3 is 11 residues. J is TRBJ2-2 and V is TRBV28; D gene ambiguous. Sequenced: PBMCs. This receptor was obtained from a man aged 18 to 30 in good health and CMV-seronegative. The CDR3 region has the DNA TGTGCCAGCAGTTTTCCTGGGGAGCTGTTTTTT. This codes for CASSFPGELFF.